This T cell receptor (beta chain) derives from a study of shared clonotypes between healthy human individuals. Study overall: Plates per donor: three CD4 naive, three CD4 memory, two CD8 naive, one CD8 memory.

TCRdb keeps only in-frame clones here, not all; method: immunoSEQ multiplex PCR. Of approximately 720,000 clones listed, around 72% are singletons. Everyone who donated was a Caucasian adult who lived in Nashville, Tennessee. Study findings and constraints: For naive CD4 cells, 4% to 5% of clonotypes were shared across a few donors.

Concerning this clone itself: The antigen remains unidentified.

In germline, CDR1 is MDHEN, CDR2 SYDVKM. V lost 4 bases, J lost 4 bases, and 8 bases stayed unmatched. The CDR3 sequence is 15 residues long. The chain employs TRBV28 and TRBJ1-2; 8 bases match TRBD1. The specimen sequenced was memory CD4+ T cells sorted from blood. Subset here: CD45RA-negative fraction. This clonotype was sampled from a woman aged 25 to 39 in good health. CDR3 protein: CASSSNHRGSYGYTF. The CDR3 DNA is TGTGCCAGCAGTTCAAATCACAGGGGGAGCTATGGCTACACCTTC.